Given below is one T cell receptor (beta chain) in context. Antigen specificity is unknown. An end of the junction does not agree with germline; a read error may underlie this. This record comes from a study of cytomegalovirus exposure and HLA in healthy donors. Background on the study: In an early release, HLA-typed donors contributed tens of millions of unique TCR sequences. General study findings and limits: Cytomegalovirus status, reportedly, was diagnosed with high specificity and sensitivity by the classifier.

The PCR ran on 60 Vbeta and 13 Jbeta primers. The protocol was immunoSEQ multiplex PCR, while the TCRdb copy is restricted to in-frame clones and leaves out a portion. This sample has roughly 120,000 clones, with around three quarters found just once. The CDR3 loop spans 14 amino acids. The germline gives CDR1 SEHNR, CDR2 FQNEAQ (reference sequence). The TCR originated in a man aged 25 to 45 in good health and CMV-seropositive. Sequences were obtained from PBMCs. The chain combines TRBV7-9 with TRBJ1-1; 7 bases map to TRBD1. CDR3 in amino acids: CSSSLYQGDTEAFF. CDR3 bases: TGTTCCAGCAGCTTATACCAGGGGGACACTGAAGCTTTCTTT.